This paragraph reports one TCR beta chain. This clonotype was detected ten times or more. The antigen it binds to is not known. No base qualities exist here, and no much larger clone lies one base off it. This record belongs to a study of lung T cells in sarcoidosis with Löfgren's syndrome (dated by TCRdb to between 2016 and 2019). Notes on the research overall: Sarcoidosis was described as a granulomatous, mainly pulmonary disease marked by CD4+ T cell accumulation in bronchoalveolar lavage fluid. The repertoire analyses focused on Löfgren's syndrome patients.

Sequencing used an Illumina MiSeq. TCRdb cleaned the public reads at Q25 with fastp, built clones with MiXCR and kept in-frame beta chains. Every CDR3 protein is listed once, alongside the most common genes and DNA of its rows. For this sample there are 9,400 or so distinct CDR3 sequences; just under 20% appear just once. Roughly 6.5% of the sample goes to the ten largest clones. On the study overall, not on this receptor specifically: Compared with control subjects, Lofgren's syndrome patients were reported to have TRAV12-1 and TRBV2 as the most expanded V gene segments. Analysis of alphabeta pairing showed that TRAV12-1 paired preferentially with TRBV2, and the TCRs formed by this pairing showed CDR3 homology. Sharing of TRAV12-1 and TRBV2 CDR3 motifs among multiple Lofgren's syndrome patients was reported, suggesting public CD4+ TCR repertoires. The study only suggested recognition of a sarcoidosis-associated antigen, and the antigen remained putative and unidentified.

For this chain, trimming is 4 bases at the V end and 7 bases at the J end, and the number of junction bases without a gene match is 4. There are 14 amino acids in the CDR3, from cysteine to phenylalanine inclusive. Of all the DNA, just the CDR3 is kept, 42 bases in frame from base 1. CDR1 and CDR2 (SGHTA, FQGNSA) derive from the germline V gene. The study profiled TCR repertoires of CD4+ T cells collected through bronchoalveolar lavage. Specimen: CD4+ T cells from bronchoalveolar lavage. The chain couples TRBV7-2 to TRBJ2-1, and 10 junctional nucleotides match TRBD1. This receptor was taken from a human donor with sarcoidosis (Löfgren's syndrome or another form), or a control subject (not recorded which). The DNA sequence is as follows: TGTGCCAGCAGCTACGGACAGGGGGAGAATGAGCAGTTCTTC. This sequence encodes CASSYGQGENEQFF.